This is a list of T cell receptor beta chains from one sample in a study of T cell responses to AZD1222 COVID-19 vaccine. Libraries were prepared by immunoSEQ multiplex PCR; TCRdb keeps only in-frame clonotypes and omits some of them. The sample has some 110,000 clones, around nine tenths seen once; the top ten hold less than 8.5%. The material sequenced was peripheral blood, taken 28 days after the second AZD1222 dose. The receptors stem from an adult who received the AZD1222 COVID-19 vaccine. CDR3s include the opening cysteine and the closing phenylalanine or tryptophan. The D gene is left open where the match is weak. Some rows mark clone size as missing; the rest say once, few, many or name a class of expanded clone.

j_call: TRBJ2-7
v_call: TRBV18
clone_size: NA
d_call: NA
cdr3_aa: CASSPPGTLNYEQYF
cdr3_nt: TGTGCCAGCTCACCACCCGGGACACTAAATTACGAGCAGTACTTC

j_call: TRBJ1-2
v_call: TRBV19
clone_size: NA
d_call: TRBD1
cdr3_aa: CASSTPGQGERDYGYTF
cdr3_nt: TGTGCCAGTAGTACCCCGGGACAGGGAGAAAGAGACTATGGCTACACCTTC

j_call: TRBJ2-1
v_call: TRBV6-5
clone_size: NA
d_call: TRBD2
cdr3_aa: CASSYRGGYNEQFF
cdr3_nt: TGTGCCAGCAGTTACCGGGGGGGCTACAATGAGCAGTTCTTC

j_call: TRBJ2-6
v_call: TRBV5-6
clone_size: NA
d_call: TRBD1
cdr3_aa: CASSMDRVRLSGANVLTF
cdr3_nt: TGTGCCAGCAGCATGGACAGGGTCCGCCTCTCTGGGGCCAACGTCCTGACTTTC

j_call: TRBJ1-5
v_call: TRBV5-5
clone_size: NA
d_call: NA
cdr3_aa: CASSADLMSNQPQHF
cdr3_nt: TGTGCCAGCAGCGCCGATCTGATGAGCAATCAGCCCCAGCATTTT

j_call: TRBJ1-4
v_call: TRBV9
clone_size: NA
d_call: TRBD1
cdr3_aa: CASSKTGGNEKLFF
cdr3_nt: TGTGCCAGCAGCAAGACAGGGGGGAATGAAAAACTGTTTTTT

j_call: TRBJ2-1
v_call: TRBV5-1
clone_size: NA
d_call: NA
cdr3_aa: CASSFDEGSSYNEQFF
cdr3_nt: TGCGCCAGCAGCTTTGATGAAGGGAGCTCCTACAATGAGCAGTTCTTC

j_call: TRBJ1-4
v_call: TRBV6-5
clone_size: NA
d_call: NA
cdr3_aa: CASSRINEKLFF
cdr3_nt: TGTGCCAGCAGCCGGATTAATGAAAAACTGTTTTTT

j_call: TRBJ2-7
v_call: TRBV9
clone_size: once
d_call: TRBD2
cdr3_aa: CASSPGLAGVYEQYF
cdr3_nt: TGTGCCAGCAGCCCGGGACTAGCGGGAGTCTACGAGCAGTACTTC

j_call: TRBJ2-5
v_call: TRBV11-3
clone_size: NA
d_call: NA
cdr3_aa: CASSLQGTQYF
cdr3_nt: TGTGCCAGCAGCTTACAGGGGACCCAGTACTTC

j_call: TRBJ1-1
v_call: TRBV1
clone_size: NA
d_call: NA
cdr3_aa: CTSSQDGPVNTEAFF
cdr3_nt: TGCACCAGCAGCCAAGACGGGCCCGTGAACACTGAAGCTTTCTTT

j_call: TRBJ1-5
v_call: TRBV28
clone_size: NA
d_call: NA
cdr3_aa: CASSTGLGNQPQHF
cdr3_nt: TGTGCCAGCAGTACGGGGCTAGGCAATCAGCCCCAGCATTTT

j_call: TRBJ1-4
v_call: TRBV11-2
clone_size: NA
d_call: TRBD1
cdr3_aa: CASSPNPRDRTRTNEKLFF
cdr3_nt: TGTGCCAGCAGCCCAAACCCCCGGGACAGGACGCGAACTAATGAAAAACTGTTTTTT

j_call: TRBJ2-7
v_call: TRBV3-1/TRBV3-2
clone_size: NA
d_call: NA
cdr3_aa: CASSFGLLEQYF
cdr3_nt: TGTGCCAGCAGCTTTGGACTGCTCGAGCAGTACTTC

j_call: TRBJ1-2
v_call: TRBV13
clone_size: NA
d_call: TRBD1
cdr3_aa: CASSLRTGGWRGYTF
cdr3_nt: TGTGCCAGCAGCCTGCGGACAGGAGGTTGGAGAGGCTACACCTTC

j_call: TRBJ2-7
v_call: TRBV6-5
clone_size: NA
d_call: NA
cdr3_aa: CASMRQGGASYEQYF
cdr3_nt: TGTGCCAGCATGAGACAGGGAGGGGCCTCCTACGAGCAGTACTTC

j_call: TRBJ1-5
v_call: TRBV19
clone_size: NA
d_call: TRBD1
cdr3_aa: CASSIRQGDQPQHF
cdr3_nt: TGTGCCAGTAGTATAAGACAGGGGGATCAGCCCCAGCATTTT

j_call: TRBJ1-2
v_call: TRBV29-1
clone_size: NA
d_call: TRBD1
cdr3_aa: CSVPGTGGSYTF
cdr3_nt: TGCAGCGTTCCCGGGACAGGGGGAAGCTACACCTTC

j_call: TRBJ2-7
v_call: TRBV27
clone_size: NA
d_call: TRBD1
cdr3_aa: CASSKLTGDRAYEQYF
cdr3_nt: TGTGCCAGCAGTAAACTGACAGGGGACCGAGCCTACGAGCAGTACTTC

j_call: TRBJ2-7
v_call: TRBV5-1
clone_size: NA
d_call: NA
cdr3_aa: CASSSNRLVNYEQYF
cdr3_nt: TGCGCCAGCAGCTCCAACCGACTAGTGAACTACGAGCAGTACTTC

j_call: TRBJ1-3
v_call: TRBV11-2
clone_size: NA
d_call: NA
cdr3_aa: CASSYSFGGTGNTIYF
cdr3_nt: TGTGCCAGCAGCTACAGCTTCGGGGGAACTGGAAACACCATATATTTT

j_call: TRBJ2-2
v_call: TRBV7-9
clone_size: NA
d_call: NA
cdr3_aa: CASSYSGELFF
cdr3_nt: TGTGCCAGCAGCTACTCCGGGGAGCTGTTTTTT

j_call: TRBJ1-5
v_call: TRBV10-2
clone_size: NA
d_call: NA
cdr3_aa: CASSELGEGGQPQHF
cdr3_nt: TGCGCCAGCAGTGAGTTGGGGGAGGGCGGGCAGCCCCAGCATTTT

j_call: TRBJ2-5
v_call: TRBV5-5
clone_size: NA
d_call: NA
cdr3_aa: CASSLGGRRQETQYF
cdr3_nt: TGTGCCAGCAGCTTGGGGGGCAGGAGACAAGAGACCCAGTACTTC

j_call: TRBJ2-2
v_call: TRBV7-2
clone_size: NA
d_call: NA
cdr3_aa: CASSLSTLWRTANTGELFF
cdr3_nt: TGTGCCAGCAGCTTATCGACTCTGTGGCGGACGGCGAACACCGGGGAGCTGTTTTTT